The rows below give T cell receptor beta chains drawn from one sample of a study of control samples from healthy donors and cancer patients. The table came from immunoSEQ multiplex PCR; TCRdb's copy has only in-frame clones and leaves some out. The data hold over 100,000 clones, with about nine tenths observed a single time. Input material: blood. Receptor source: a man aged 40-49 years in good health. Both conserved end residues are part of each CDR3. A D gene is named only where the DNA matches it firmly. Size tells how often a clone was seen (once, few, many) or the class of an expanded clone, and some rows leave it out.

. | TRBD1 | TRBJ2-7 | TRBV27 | CASSSTDRRAYEQYF | TGTGCCAGCAGTTCTACGGACAGGCGTGCCTACGAGCAGTACTTC
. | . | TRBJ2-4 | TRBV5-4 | CASSLDPVLAKNIQYF | TGTGCCAGCAGCTTGGACCCAGTCCTAGCCAAAAACATTCAGTACTTC
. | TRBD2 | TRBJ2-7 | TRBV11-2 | CASSLDLAGGSYEQYF | TGTGCCAGCAGCTTAGATCTAGCGGGGGGCTCCTACGAGCAGTACTTC
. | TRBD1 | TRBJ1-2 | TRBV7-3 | CASSSTTGSLYGYTF | TGTGCCAGCAGCTCAACGACAGGGTCCCTCTATGGCTACACCTTC
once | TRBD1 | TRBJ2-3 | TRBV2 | CASREDRGKTDTQYF | TGTGCCAGCAGAGAGGACAGGGGCAAGACAGATACGCAGTATTTT
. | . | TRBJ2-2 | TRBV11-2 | CASSPTTANTGELFF | TGTGCCAGCAGCCCGACTACCGCGAACACCGGGGAGCTGTTTTTT
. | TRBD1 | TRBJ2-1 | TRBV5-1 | CASSSRPEGTGDNEQFF | TGCGCCAGCAGCTCCCGCCCCGAGGGGACAGGAGACAATGAGCAGTTCTTC
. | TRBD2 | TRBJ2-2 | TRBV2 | CASSVGLAGTGELFF | TGTGCCAGCAGTGTGGGCCTAGCGGGGACCGGGGAGCTGTTTTTT
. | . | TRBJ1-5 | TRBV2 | CASSELGTNQPQHF | TGTGCCAGCAGTGAATTAGGGACTAATCAGCCCCAGCATTTT
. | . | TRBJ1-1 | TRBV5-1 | CASSLSPNTEAFF | TGCGCCAGCAGCTTATCGCCTAACACTGAAGCTTTCTTT
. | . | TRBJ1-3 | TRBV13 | CASSLSGEGPSGNTIYF | TGTGCCAGCAGCTTGTCAGGAGAGGGGCCATCTGGAAACACCATATATTTT
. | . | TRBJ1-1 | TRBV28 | CASSSNTEAFF | TGTGCCAGCAGTTCGAACACTGAAGCTTTCTTT
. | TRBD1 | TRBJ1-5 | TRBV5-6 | CASSSYIDRGPDQPQHF | TGTGCCAGCAGCTCCTATATAGACAGGGGCCCGGATCAGCCCCAGCATTTT
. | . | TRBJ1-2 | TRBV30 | CACRVNYGYTF | TGTGCCTGCCGGGTCAACTATGGCTACACCTTC
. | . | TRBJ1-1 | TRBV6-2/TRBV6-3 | CASSLGAGKAFF | TGTGCCAGCAGTTTGGGCGCGGGCAAGGCTTTCTTT
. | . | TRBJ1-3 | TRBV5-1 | CASSLEAGWTGNTIYF | TGCGCCAGCAGCTTGGAGGCAGGGTGGACTGGAAACACCATATATTTT
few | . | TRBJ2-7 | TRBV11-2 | CASSPRVGGGEQYF | TGTGCCAGCAGCCCCCGGGTCGGTGGCGGCGAGCAGTACTTC
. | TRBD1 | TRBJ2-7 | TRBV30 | CAWRGGGQGLVYEQYF | TGTGCCTGGAGGGGGGGAGGACAGGGTTTAGTATACGAGCAGTACTTC
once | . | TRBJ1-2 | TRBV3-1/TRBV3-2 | CASSPTGNYGYTF | TGTGCCAGCAGCCCCACAGGGAACTATGGCTACACCTTC
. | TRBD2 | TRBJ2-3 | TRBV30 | CAWSLPGGTQYF | TGTGCCTGGAGTCTCCCGGGGGGAACGCAGTATTTT
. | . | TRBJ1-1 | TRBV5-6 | CASSPKRGLPNGPDTEAFF | TGTGCCAGCAGCCCTAAACGGGGACTCCCGAACGGACCAGACACTGAAGCTTTCTTT
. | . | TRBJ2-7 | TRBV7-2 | CASSEQGPSYEQYF | TGTGCCAGCAGCGAACAGGGTCCTTCCTACGAGCAGTACTTC
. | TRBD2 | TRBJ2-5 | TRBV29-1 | CSVGLAGDGTQYF | TGCAGCGTTGGACTAGCGGGGGATGGGACCCAGTACTTC
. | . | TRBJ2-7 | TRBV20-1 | CSASYRLASYEQYF | TGCAGTGCGAGTTACCGATTAGCCTCCTACGAGCAGTACTTC
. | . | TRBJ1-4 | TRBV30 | CAWGGLNNEKLFF | TGTGCCTGGGGGGGACTCAACAATGAAAAACTGTTTTTT
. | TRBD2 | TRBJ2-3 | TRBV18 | CASSPQRLAQSTDTQYF | TGTGCCAGCTCACCTCAACGACTAGCACAAAGCACAGATACGCAGTATTTT
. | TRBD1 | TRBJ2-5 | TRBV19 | CASRDRDTSETQYF | TGTGCCAGTAGGGACAGGGATACGTCCGAGACCCAGTACTTC
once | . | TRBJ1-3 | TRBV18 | CASSPSRGNTIYF | TGTGCCAGCTCACCGTCACGGGGAAACACCATATATTTT
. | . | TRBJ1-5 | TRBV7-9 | CASSLVGQPQHF | TGTGCCAGCAGCTTAGTAGGTCAGCCCCAGCATTTT
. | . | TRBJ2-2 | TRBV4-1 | CASSQDYNRENTGELFF | TGCGCCAGCAGCCAAGATTATAACAGGGAGAACACCGGGGAGCTGTTTTTT
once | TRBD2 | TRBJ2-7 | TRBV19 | CARRERGSASYEQYF | TGTGCCAGAAGGGAGCGGGGGTCTGCCTCGTACGAGCAGTACTTC
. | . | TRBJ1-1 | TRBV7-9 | CASSLAGIGRTEAFF | TGTGCCAGCAGCTTAGCCGGCATTGGCAGAACTGAAGCTTTCTTT
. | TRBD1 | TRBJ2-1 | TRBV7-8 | CASSLNIRGLYNEQFF | TGTGCCAGCAGCTTAAATATCAGGGGGTTGTACAATGAGCAGTTCTTC
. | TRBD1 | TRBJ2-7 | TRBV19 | CASSIGTGWSYEQYF | TGTGCCAGTAGTATAGGGACAGGGTGGTCCTACGAGCAGTACTTC
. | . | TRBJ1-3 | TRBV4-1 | CASSIEVAGNTIYF | TGCGCCAGCAGTATCGAGGTGGCCGGAAACACCATATATTTT
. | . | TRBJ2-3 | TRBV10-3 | CAISESRQSSGDTQYF | TGTGCCATCAGTGAGTCTAGACAGTCCTCAGGGGATACGCAGTATTTT
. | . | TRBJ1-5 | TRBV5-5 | CASNRMGANQPQHF | TGTGCCAGCAATAGGATGGGGGCCAATCAGCCCCAGCATTTT
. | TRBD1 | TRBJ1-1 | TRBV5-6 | CASSPGTGLMPEAFF | TGTGCCAGCAGTCCCGGGACAGGGCTTATGCCTGAAGCTTTCTTT
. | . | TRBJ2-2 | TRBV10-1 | CASSEGQGAGELFF | TGCGCCAGCAGTGAGGGTCAGGGTGCCGGGGAGCTGTTTTTT
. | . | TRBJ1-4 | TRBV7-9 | CASNPGTGEKLFF | TGTGCCAGCAACCCAGGGACGGGTGAAAAACTGTTTTTT
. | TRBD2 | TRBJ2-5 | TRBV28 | CASSWRDYETQYF | TGTGCCAGCAGCTGGAGGGACTACGAGACCCAGTACTTC
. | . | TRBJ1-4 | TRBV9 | CAIPDLRGNEKLFF | TGTGCCATCCCAGATCTTCGGGGTAATGAAAAACTGTTTTTT
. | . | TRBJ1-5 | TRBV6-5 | CASRGGAEFQPQHF | TGTGCCAGCAGGGGGGGTGCTGAGTTTCAGCCCCAGCATTTT
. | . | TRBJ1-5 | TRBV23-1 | CASSRQGLLCNQPQHF | TGCGCCAGCAGTCGGCAGGGTTTACTTTGCAATCAGCCCCAGCATTTT
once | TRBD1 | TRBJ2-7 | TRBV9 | CASSVDRTGGAGEQYF | TGTGCCAGCAGCGTAGATAGGACAGGGGGAGCGGGCGAGCAGTACTTC
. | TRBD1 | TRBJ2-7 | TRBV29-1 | CSVAGTGSTYEQYF | TGCAGCGTCGCCGGGACAGGGAGCACCTACGAGCAGTACTTC
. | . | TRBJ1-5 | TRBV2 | CASSGPGASNQPQHF | TGTGCCAGCAGTGGACCCGGGGCTAGCAATCAGCCCCAGCATTTT
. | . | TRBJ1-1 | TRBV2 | CASSLEGINTEAFF | TGTGCCAGCAGCTTGGAGGGAATTAACACTGAAGCTTTCTTT
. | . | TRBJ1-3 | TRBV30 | CAWSVGGPTGNTIYF | TGTGCCTGGAGTGTGGGGGGACCGACTGGAAACACCATATATTTT
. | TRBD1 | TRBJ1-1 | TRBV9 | CASSVTTGGKAFF | TGTGCCAGCAGCGTAACTACAGGGGGAAAAGCTTTCTTT
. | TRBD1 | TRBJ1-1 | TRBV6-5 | CASRRQGSEAFF | TGTGCCAGCAGGCGACAGGGGAGTGAAGCTTTCTTT
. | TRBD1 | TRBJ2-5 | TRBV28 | CASSPTDRGRETQYF | TGTGCCAGCAGTCCAACGGACAGGGGGCGGGAGACCCAGTACTTC
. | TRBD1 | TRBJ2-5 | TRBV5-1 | CASSLTGTGGETQYF | TGCGCCAGCAGCTTGACCGGGACAGGGGGCGAGACCCAGTACTTC
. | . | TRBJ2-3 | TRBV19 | CASQDLEGRIGVDTQYF | TGTGCCAGTCAAGACCTGGAAGGGCGCATTGGGGTGGATACGCAGTATTTT
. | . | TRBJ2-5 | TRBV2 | CASRVEETQYF | TGTGCCAGCAGAGTTGAGGAGACCCAGTACTTC
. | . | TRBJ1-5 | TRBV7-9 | CASGVSNSNQPQHF | TGTGCCAGCGGCGTCAGTAATAGCAATCAGCCCCAGCATTTT
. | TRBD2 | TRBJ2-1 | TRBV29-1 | CSVAASGGAASYNEQFF | TGCAGCGTTGCGGCTAGCGGGGGGGCCGCCTCCTACAATGAGCAGTTCTTC
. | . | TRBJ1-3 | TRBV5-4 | CASSQQQGSSGNTIYF | TGTGCCAGCAGCCAACAACAGGGTAGCTCTGGAAACACCATATATTTT
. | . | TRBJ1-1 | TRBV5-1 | CASSPGQWNTEAFF | TGCGCCAGCAGCCCGGGACAATGGAACACTGAAGCTTTCTTT